Below, 28 T cell receptor beta chains from the same sample are listed, as sequenced in a study of human versus mouse CDR3 diversity and MHC coevolution. The method was immunoSEQ multiplex PCR; TCRdb's version includes in-frame clones alone and lacks a portion of them. The sample includes about 80,000 clones, roughly 93% of them seen just once. Sequencing was done on a sample of naive CD4+ T cells from blood. As to subset: CD45RO-negative CD62L-positive naive CD4 T cells. The receptors shown here come from a person aged 30 to 70 in good health.

This clone was seen a single time. V gene TRBV7-2 combines with J gene TRBJ2-7, with TRBD2 identical over 14 bases. This CDR3 contains 17 residues. V lost 3 bases, J lost 6 bases, and 10 bases stayed unmatched. Per germline, CDR1 SGHTA and CDR2 FQGNSA. The CDR3 DNA follows: TGTGCCAGCAGCTTCGGGACTAGCGGGAGCAGAACAGGCGAGCAGTACTTC. This translates into CASSFGTSGSRTGEQYF.

The V gene is TRBV19, the J gene TRBJ1-5, with TRBD1 matching over 9 bases. Per the germline V gene, CDR1 is LNHDA and CDR2 is SQIVND (reference sequence). V shed 4 bases, J shed 3 bases, and the junction held 10 bases outside the gene matches. CDR3 length: 17 amino acids. CDR3 DNA: TGTGCCAGTAGTAACCCCCCCGGGACAGGGATCAATCAGCCCCAGCATTTT. Its translation is CASSNPPGTGINQPQHF. The variable domain in full, with the rest retrieved from reference TRBV19 and TRBJ1-5, is DGGITQSPKYLFRKEGQNVTLSCEQNLNHDAMYWYRQDPGQGLRLIYYSQIVNDFQKGDIAEGYSVSREKKESFPLTVTSAQKNPTAFYLCASSNPPGTGINQPQHFGDGTRLSIL.

The V and J genes are TRBV6-6 and TRBJ1-2; the match to TRBD1 covers 10 bases. The junction had 7 bases not matched to a gene; V was cut back by 4 bases and J by 5 bases. CDR1 and CDR2 (germline): MNHNY, SVGAGI (reference sequence). The length of the CDR3 is 15 residues. CDR3 sequence reads: CASSSLGGQGYGYTF. CDR3 coding DNA: TGTGCCAGCAGTTCATTAGGGGGACAGGGGTATGGCTACACCTTC.

The chain employs TRBV5-1 and TRBJ2-1, with 7 bases identical to TRBD2. Per germline, CDR1 SGHRS and CDR2 YFSETQ. This CDR3 is built from 14 residues. J was trimmed by 3 bases and V by 1 base; bases with no gene match: 1. DNA for the CDR3: TGCGCCAGCAGCTTGAGCGGGGACTACAATGAGCAGTTCTTC. Its protein product is CASSLSGDYNEQFF.

The chain carries TRBV7-2 and TRBJ1-1, with D possibly TRBD1 on 5 matching bases. Germline CDR1 and CDR2: SGHTA and FQGNSA. Trimming removed 1 base from V and 7 bases from J, with 13 bases in between. This CDR3 has 14 amino acids. The CDR3 DNA reads as TGTGCCAGCAGCTTAGGAACCGACAGAGTTGAAGCTTTCTTT. Translating it yields CASSLGTDRVEAFF.

This clone was recorded only once. The chain joins TRBV29-1 to TRBJ1-1; weak D call: TRBD1 (6 bases). Trimming shortened V by 7 bases and J by 4 bases, and 16 bases separated the two germline ends. Germline loops: CDR1 SQVTM, CDR2 ANQGSEA. The CDR3 runs to 13 residues. The chain's CDR3 is CSGKTGLVTEAFF. The CDR3 DNA sequence: TGCAGCGGAAAAACAGGGTTGGTCACTGAAGCTTTCTTT.

This chain uses TRBV6-1 with TRBJ1-1; TRBD1 matches at 8 bases. The CDR3 totals 13 residues. Germline CDR1 reads MNHNS; CDR2 reads SASEGT. V gave up 11 bases and J gave up 0 bases; unmatched junction bases: 5. The CDR3 region has the DNA TGTGCCTGCCGGGACAGGCTGAACACTGAAGCTTTCTTT. It translates to CACRDRLNTEAFF.

This chain links TRBV10-2 with TRBJ2-5, with a tentative D call TRBD1 (6 bases). The DNA end is a closer match to TRBJ2-7, so the J assignment may be wrong. CDR1 is WSHSY, CDR2 SAAADI, per germline. The CDR3 extends over 14 amino acids. CDR3 region: CASSEQGNSYEQYF. The CDR3 nucleotides read TGCGCCAGCAGTGAACAGGGAAACTCCTACGAGCAGTACTTC.

Written as DNA, the CDR3 is TGCAGCGGGCACCAGGGGGCGGGTGAAAAACTGTTTTTT. Translating gives CSGHQGAGEKLFF. This chain links TRBV29-1 with TRBJ1-4; TRBD1 matches at 8 bases. The trim removed 7 bases at V and 7 bases at J, leaving 8 bases unmatched. The germline V gene encodes CDR1 SQVTM and CDR2 ANQGSEA. The length of the CDR3 is 13 residues.

The gene calls are TRBV5-1 and TRBJ2-7, with TRBD2 matching 7 bases. The CDR3 is made up of 14 amino acids. V lost 3 bases to trimming and J lost 7 bases; unmatched junction nucleotides: 10. The V gene's germline CDR1 is SGHRS and CDR2 YFSETQ. The CDR3 loop is CASSSGGGLGEQYF. The CDR3 DNA is TGCGCCAGCAGCTCTGGGGGGGGATTGGGGGAGCAGTACTTC.

The V gene is TRBV5-4, the J gene TRBJ2-3; the D is unclear. The CDR3 spans 15 residues. V was shortened by 1 base and J by 1 base, with 10 bases between the two germline ends. Germline V CDR1 and CDR2: SGHNT, YYREEE (reference sequence). CDR3 nucleotide sequence: TGTGCCAGCAGCTTGAATCCTACCGGCACAGATACGCAGTATTTT. This translates into CASSLNPTGTDTQYF.

The rearrangement links TRBV7-2 to TRBJ2-5; D is uncertain. The CDR3 length is 12 residues. V was trimmed by 1 base and J by 10 bases, leaving 10 bases between them. Germline loops: CDR1 SGHTA, CDR2 FQGNSA. The chain's CDR3 is CASSLDQVIQYF. As DNA, the CDR3 is TGTGCCAGCAGCTTAGACCAGGTTATCCAGTACTTC.

This clone was observed once. The genes are TRBV5-6 and TRBJ2-7, with D tentatively TRBD1 (6 bases). Looked up from germline, CDR1 is SGHDT and CDR2 is YYEEEE. V was pared by 6 bases and J by 2 bases, with 12 bases between. The length of the CDR3 is 13 residues. CDR3 sequence: CASTSGQPYEQYF. The CDR3 DNA follows: TGTGCCAGCACATCGGGACAACCCTACGAGCAGTACTTC.

The gene calls are TRBV18 and TRBJ1-6; 8 nucleotides agree with TRBD1. The trim removed 2 bases at V and 9 bases at J, leaving 9 bases unmatched. The CDR3 has 16 residues. Germline CDR1 reads KGHSH; CDR2 reads LQKENI. DNA for the CDR3: TGTGCCAGCTCACCAGGGGCATTACAGGGGGGTTCACCCCTCCACTTT. It is translated as CASSPGALQGGSPLHF.

The rearrangement uses TRBV18 and TRBJ2-7; possibly TRBD2 for D (5 bases). Between the trimmed V and J ends, which lost 4 bases and 2 bases, there was a span of 15 bases. The CDR3 runs to 15 residues. Germline lookup yields CDR1 KGHSH and CDR2 LQKENI. CDR3 residues: CASSLTTGSTYEQYF. DNA of the CDR3: TGTGCCAGCTCACTAACTACGGGATCGACCTACGAGCAGTACTTC.

CDR3 nucleotide sequence: TGTGCCAGCACCTACGACAGTGGCTATCAGCCCCAGCATTTT. Residues: CASTYDSGYQPQHF. V gene TRBV6-5 combines with J gene TRBJ1-5, with D maybe TRBD1 (5 bases). CDR1 is MNHEY, CDR2 SVGAGI, per germline. The V end lost 7 bases, the J end lost 5 bases, and 15 bases lay between the germline ends. There are 14 residues in the CDR3.

The chain has TRBV9 and TRBJ2-3; weak D call: TRBD2 (6 bases). V was shortened by 7 bases and J by 5 bases, with 20 bases between the two germline ends. Germline V gives CDR1 SGDLS, CDR2 YYNGEE. The CDR3 sequence is 15 residues long. CDR3 coding DNA: TGTGCCAGCGGGCCGGGGAGGCCCTGGGGAGATACGCAGTATTTT. It specifies CASGPGRPWGDTQYF. The whole variable domain, filled in from reference TRBV9 and TRBJ2-3, reads DSGVTQTPKHLITATGQRVTLRCSPRSGDLSVYWYQQSLDQGLQFLIQYYNGEERAKGNILERFSAQQFPDLHSELNLSSLELGDSALYFCASGPGRPWGDTQYFGPGTRLTVL.

The J gene is TRBJ1-5, the V gene TRBV19; 11 bases line up with TRBD1. Germline trimming cut 6 bases from V and 4 bases from J; bases unmatched to any gene: 14. CDR3 length: 18 amino acids. Germline V lookup: CDR1 LNHDA, CDR2 SQIVND (reference sequence). DNA for the CDR3: TGTGCCAGTAGCTGGGGGACAGGGGGGGAATTTTCGAATCAGCCCCAGCATTTT. This translates into CASSWGTGGEFSNQPQHF.

This CDR3 reads CASSQPGSEQYF. In DNA, the CDR3 is TGTGCCAGCTCACAGCCGGGGTCCGAGCAGTACTTC. V gene TRBV18 combines with J gene TRBJ2-7, with a tentative D call TRBD2 (5 bases). From germline, CDR1 is KGHSH and CDR2 LQKENI. This CDR3 has 12 residues. The V end was cut by 4 bases, the J end by 6 bases, with 10 bases between.

Regarding this clone: Other DNA sequences in the sample encode the same CDR3. The V gene is TRBV6-5, the J gene TRBJ1-1; 7 bases align to TRBD1. Germline assignment: CDR1 MNHEY and CDR2 SVGAGI. V lost 5 bases, J lost 0 bases, and 3 bases stayed unmatched. This CDR3 is built from 14 residues. The CDR3 sequence is CASSLDRVNTEAFF. In nucleotides, the CDR3 is TGTGCCAGCAGTCTCGACAGGGTGAACACTGAAGCTTTCTTT.

The chain is built from TRBV6-6 and TRBJ2-7; 10 nucleotides match TRBD2. Trimming removed 9 bases from V and 5 bases from J; junction bases left unmatched: 16. The CDR3 has 16 residues. From germline, CDR1 is MNHNY and CDR2 SVGAGI (reference sequence). Written as DNA, the CDR3 is TGTGCCAGTACGGGCCTCCTAGCGGGAGAGGTCCACGAGCAGTACTTC. Translated, it gives CASTGLLAGEVHEQYF.

The chain uses TRBV19 and TRBJ1-1; perhaps TRBD1 as D (5 bases). Germline V gene data show CDR1 as LNHDA and CDR2 as SQIVND (reference sequence). The CDR3 runs to 15 residues. V lost 3 bases to trimming and J lost 3 bases, with 14 bases between them. The DNA of the CDR3 is TGTGCCAGTAGTATCTGGGGCAGCTTGGACACTGAAGCTTTCTTT. Translated: CASSIWGSLDTEAFF.

J is TRBJ2-6 and V is TRBV5-1; 9 bases are shared with TRBD2. There are 17 residues in the CDR3. Unmatched junction bases numbered 6, after V lost 5 bases and J lost 0 bases. CDR1 and CDR2 (germline): SGHRS, YFSETQ. In DNA, the CDR3 is TGCGCCAGCAGATTACTAGCGGGCAACTCTGGGGCCAACGTCCTGACTTTC. Translating gives CASRLLAGNSGANVLTF.

The chain recombines TRBV7-2 with TRBJ2-1; 10 bases are shared with TRBD2. Germline CDR1 SGHTA, CDR2 FQGNSA. V dropped 3 bases and J dropped 3; count of bases not matched to a gene: 11. CDR3 size: 18 residues. The CDR3 sequence is CASSFISGGTIGYNEQFF. CDR3 nucleotide sequence: TGTGCCAGCAGCTTCATTAGCGGGGGGACGATTGGCTACAATGAGCAGTTCTTC.

The rearrangement uses TRBV5-1 and TRBJ2-5; no clear D. The end of the DNA aligns better with TRBJ2-7, so the J call may be wrong. The CDR3 contains 12 residues. In germline, CDR1 is SGHRS, CDR2 YFSETQ. CDR3 amino acids: CASSLSESEQYF. The CDR3 nucleotides read TGCGCCAGCAGCTTATCCGAGTCCGAGCAGTACTTC.

The chain joins TRBV6-5 to TRBJ2-3, with a possible D match to TRBD2 (5 bases). The CDR3 is 13 amino acids. V lost 4 bases and J 5 bases, leaving 10 bases between the germline ends. Looked up from germline, CDR1 is MNHEY and CDR2 is SVGAGI. The CDR3 DNA follows: TGTGCCAGCAGTTCCAGCGGAGGAGATACGCAGTATTTT. It yields the protein CASSSSGGDTQYF.

This clone was recorded once. The same CDR3 arises from other DNA sequences in this sample as well. V gene TRBV18 combines with J gene TRBJ2-6, with D possibly matching TRBD2 (5 bases). Germline CDR1 and CDR2: KGHSH and LQKENI. CDR3 length equals 16 residues. V was cut by 2 bases and J by 1 base, with 9 bases left in between. Written as DNA, the CDR3 is TGTGCCAGCTCACCAGGACTGCCTTCTGGGGCCAACGTCCTGACTTTC. This codes for CASSPGLPSGANVLTF.

V is TRBV5-1 and J is TRBJ2-7, with 7 bases lining up with TRBD1. This CDR3 contains 16 residues. The germline gives CDR1 SGHRS, CDR2 YFSETQ. V dropped 0 bases and J dropped 3; count of bases not matched to a gene: 9. The CDR3 nucleotides are TGCGCCAGCAGCTTGGAAGGTTGGGACAGTAACTACGAGCAGTACTTC. Protein sequence: CASSLEGWDSNYEQYF.